This entry lists 20 T cell receptor beta chains sequenced from one sample in a study of control samples from healthy donors and cancer patients. Clones were read by immunoSEQ multiplex PCR, and TCRdb kept only the in-frame ones, dropping some. The sample has about 410,000 clones, about nine tenths seen once; the top ten hold 6% to 7%. Sequenced input: PBMCs. All receptors come from a middle-aged man with head and neck cancer.

V usage is TRBV20-1 and J usage is TRBJ1-2, with D unclear. V was clipped by 5 bases and J by 6 bases, with 7 bases between them. CDR3 length: 10 residues. Germline loops: CDR1 DFQATT, CDR2 SNEGSKA (reference sequence). The CDR3 DNA reads TGCAGTGCTGCCCATAATGGCTACACCTTC. Its protein is CSAAHNGYTF.

The rearrangement joins TRBV5-5 to TRBJ2-1; D is possibly TRBD1 (7 bases). V lost 5 bases to trimming and J lost 6 bases, with 27 bases between them. The CDR3 runs to 18 residues. Germline V gene sequence: CDR1 SGHKS, CDR2 YYEKEE (reference sequence). For the CDR3, the DNA is TGTGCCAGCAGTTTGCGGCCCGGGGGACAGCAGACGTCCAATGAGCAGTTCTTC. Amino acids: CASSLRPGGQQTSNEQFF.

A few counts support this clone. The chain is built from TRBV5-1 and TRBJ2-6; D is undetermined. The CDR3 runs 14 residues. V dropped 1 base and J dropped 0 bases, with 2 bases sitting between them. The germline CDR1 and CDR2 sequences are SGHRS and YFSETQ. The CDR3 nucleotides read TGCGCCAGCAGCTTGTACTCTGGGGCCAACGTCCTGACTTTC. Protein: CASSLYSGANVLTF.

V usage is TRBV19 and J usage is TRBJ1-1; D gene ambiguous. Trimming removed 3 bases at V and 2 bases at J, with 7 bases between. CDR1 is LNHDA, CDR2 SQIVND, per germline (reference sequence). This CDR3 is built from 13 residues. CDR3 DNA: TGTGCCAGTAGTATTCTTGTAAACACTGAAGCTTTCTTT. Translation: CASSILVNTEAFF. Full variable domain (remainder filled in from reference TRBV19 and TRBJ1-1): DGGITQSPKYLFRKEGQNVTLSCEQNLNHDAMYWYRQDPGQGLRLIYYSQIVNDFQKGDIAEGYSVSREKKESFPLTVTSAQKNPTAFYLCASSILVNTEAFFGQGTRLTVV.

The rearrangement uses TRBV10-3 and TRBJ2-1, with D perhaps assigned TRBD1 or TRBD2 (5 bases each). The germline V and J ends were trimmed by 7 bases and 8 bases, with 18 bases remaining between them. This CDR3 is built from 14 residues. CDR1 is ENHRY, CDR2 SYGVKD, per germline. CDR3 nucleotide sequence: TGTGCCATCACCGGGACCGCTGAGGGGCATGAGCAGTTCTTC. Encoded protein: CAITGTAEGHEQFF.

This chain links TRBV3-1 (or the pseudogene TRBV3-2) with TRBJ1-3; the match to TRBD1 covers 7 bases. The junction had 3 bases not matched to a gene; V was cut back by 1 base and J by 3 bases. The CDR3 is 15 amino acids. Germline V gives CDR1 LGHDT, CDR2 YNNKEL (reference sequence). The CDR3 sequence is CASSQGDRHGNTIYF. The CDR3 nucleotides are TGTGCCAGCAGCCAAGGGGACAGACATGGAAACACCATATATTTT.

CDR3 in amino acids: CASSVDGLSSYEQYF. The CDR3 bases are TGTGCCAGCAGCGTTGACGGACTAAGCTCCTACGAGCAGTACTTC. The genes are TRBV9 and TRBJ2-7; tentatively, D is TRBD2 (6 bases). The germline V gene has CDR1 SGDLS and CDR2 YYNGEE. There are 15 residues in the CDR3. V lost 2 bases and J lost 0, with 12 bases in between.

The CDR3 DNA follows: TGTGCCAGCAGCCCGACAGGTCCTAGCTCTGGAAACACCATATATTTT. Residues: CASSPTGPSSGNTIYF. The J gene is TRBJ1-3, the V gene TRBV7-2; D might be TRBD1 (6 bases). Germline loops: CDR1 SGHTA, CDR2 FQGNSA. CDR3 size: 16 residues. Trimming cost V 5 bases and J 0 bases, with 14 bases left between them.

The V call is TRBV5-1, the J call TRBJ1-6, with TRBD1 identical over 10 bases. CDR3 length: 14 residues. V lost 4 bases and J lost 10; bases outside the gene matches: 5. In germline, CDR1 is SGHRS, CDR2 YFSETQ. DNA of the CDR3: TGCGCCAGCAGCCCGACAGGGGGCAGCTCACCCCTCCACTTT. Translating gives CASSPTGGSSPLHF.

CDR3 sequence (DNA): TGTGCCAGCAGCTCAGAGGGGAGCACAGATACGCAGTATTTT. This codes for CASSSEGSTDTQYF. This chain uses TRBV7-3 with TRBJ2-3, with D possibly called TRBD1 or TRBD2 (5 bases each). The germline CDR1 and CDR2 sequences are SGHTA and FQGTGA. This CDR3 is built from 14 residues. The V and J ends lost 4 bases and 0 bases respectively, with 8 bases between them.

This chain uses TRBV11-1 with TRBJ2-2; possible D gene TRBD1, 6 bases. In germline, CDR1 is SGHAT, CDR2 FQDESV (reference sequence). The CDR3 is made up of 13 amino acids. Trimming removed 5 bases at V and 4 bases at J, with 8 bases between. The CDR3 nucleotides read TGTGCCAGCAGCCTGGACAGCACCGGGGAGCTGTTTTTT. Amino acid sequence: CASSLDSTGELFF.

The chain recombines TRBV6-5 with TRBJ2-3, with D possibly matching TRBD2 (6 bases). CDR1 is MNHEY and CDR2 is SVGAGI in the germline V gene. CDR3 length: 16 amino acids. Trimming stripped 2 bases from V and 0 bases from J, with 12 bases between. This CDR3 is CASSYAAGRSTDTQYF. The CDR3, as DNA: TGTGCCAGCAGTTACGCGGCGGGGCGAAGCACAGATACGCAGTATTTT.

The table lists this clone with a few counts. The rearrangement uses TRBV5-1 and TRBJ2-7, with a weak D call TRBD2 (5 bases). The V end lost 0 bases, the J end lost 0 bases, and 7 bases lay between the germline ends. From germline, CDR1 is SGHRS and CDR2 YFSETQ. CDR3 length: 14 amino acids. CDR3 protein: CASSLGGGSYEQYF. For the CDR3, the DNA is TGCGCCAGCAGCTTGGGCGGAGGCTCCTACGAGCAGTACTTC.

The rearrangement links TRBV7-2 to TRBJ1-5; maybe TRBD1 (5 bases). This CDR3 region has 14 residues. Germline CDR1 is SGHTA and CDR2 is FQGNSA. V shed 5 bases and J shed 6 bases, with 14 bases lying between them. CDR3 DNA sequence: TGTGCCAGCAGCACGGGCCTTGGGGGTCAGCCCCAGCATTTT. The encoded protein is CASSTGLGGQPQHF.

The CDR3: CASSLDRGPGNTIYF. The CDR3 bases are TGTGCCAGCAGCTTGGACAGGGGGCCAGGAAACACCATATATTTT. The chain joins TRBV5-4 to TRBJ1-3; 9 positions match TRBD1. The CDR3 is 15 amino acids. V was pared by 0 bases and J by 4 bases, with 2 bases of the junction left unmatched. The germline V gene encodes CDR1 SGHNT and CDR2 YYREEE (reference sequence). Drawing the rest from reference TRBV5-4 and TRBJ1-3, the complete variable domain is ETGVTQSPTHLIKTRGQQVTLRCSSQSGHNTVSWYQQALGQGPQFIFQYYREEENGRGNFPPRFSGLQFPNYSSELNVNALELDDSALYLCASSLDRGPGNTIYFGEGSWLTVV.

For this clone: The sample carries other DNA sequences with the same CDR3. V usage is TRBV6-5 and J usage is TRBJ2-2; D remains ambiguous. The V end was cut by 6 bases, the J end by 5 bases, with 4 bases between. CDR3 length: 11 amino acids. Germline V gene sequence: CDR1 MNHEY, CDR2 SVGAGI. The CDR3 protein is CASRRTGELFF. The CDR3, as DNA: TGTGCCAGCAGACGTACCGGGGAGCTGTTTTTT.

This chain links TRBV7-2 with TRBJ1-1, with D uncertain. V was trimmed by 5 bases and J by 4 bases, leaving 14 bases between them. The CDR3 has 14 amino acids. The germline V gene encodes CDR1 SGHTA and CDR2 FQGNSA. Here the CDR3 reads CASSQTKTGTEAFF. As DNA, the CDR3 is TGTGCCAGCAGCCAAACAAAAACGGGCACTGAAGCTTTCTTT.

This clone was observed once. The chain is built from TRBV28 and TRBJ1-5; D ambiguous. Trimming pared 6 bases from V and 2 bases from J, leaving 14 bases between. Germline V lookup: CDR1 MDHEN, CDR2 SYDVKM. The CDR3 runs to 15 residues. DNA for the CDR3: TGTGCCAGCAGGCCCTCGGGCTCTGGCAATCAGCCCCAGCATTTT. Amino acids: CASRPSGSGNQPQHF. The full variable domain, completed using reference TRBV28 and TRBJ1-5, is DVKVTQSSRYLVKRTGEKVFLECVQDMDHENMFWYRQDPGLGLRLIYFSYDVKMKEKGDIPEGYSVSREKKERFSLILESASTNQTSMYLCASRPSGSGNQPQHFGDGTRLSIL.

V usage is TRBV5-5 and J usage is TRBJ1-6, with a weak D call TRBD1 (5 bases). Germline assignment: CDR1 SGHKS and CDR2 YYEKEE (reference sequence). The ends were cut back, 0 bases at V and 10 bases at J, with 17 bases in the middle. This CDR3 is 16 amino acids long. The CDR3 sequence: CASSLATANTASPLHF. The CDR3 DNA reads as TGTGCCAGCAGCTTGGCGACAGCTAACACAGCCTCACCCCTCCACTTT.

The chain combines TRBV11-3 with TRBJ1-1, with D unclear. Germline V CDR1 and CDR2: SGHNT, YENEEA. CDR3 length: 15 amino acids. Trimming stripped 0 bases from V and 1 base from J, with 9 bases between. The DNA of the CDR3 is TGTGCCAGCAGCTTAGATCCAGCCAGGAACACTGAAGCTTTCTTT. Protein: CASSLDPARNTEAFF.